The 2 T cell receptor beta chains below all came from one sample that was sequenced in a study of T-cell memory formation after mild COVID-19. MiXCR, applied by TCRdb to the 5' RACE reads, yields one record per CDR3 protein. The sample consists of around 420,000 distinct CDR3 sequences, 20% to 25% of them appearing once. Material for sequencing was PBMCs or a T cell subset sorted from them (not recorded which). These receptors all come from an adult woman who had mild COVID-19 (a few samples of this study predate the infection). Cell type and time point are not known.

The chain carries TRBV6-5 and TRBJ2-3; the D is unclear. V gave up 10 bases and J gave up 2 bases, with 7 bases separating them. The CDR3 covers 11 residues. Germline CDR1 MNHEY, CDR2 SVGAGI. CDR3 DNA sequence: TGTGCCACGAGGTTCACAGATACGCAGTATTTT. Residues: CATRFTDTQYF.

This clonotype was recorded a few times. The J gene is TRBJ1-5, the V gene TRBV7-7, with 8 bases matching TRBD1. The junction had 2 bases not matched to a gene; V was cut back by 5 bases and J by 5 bases. Germline CDR1 SSHAT, CDR2 FNYEAQ (reference sequence). This CDR3 is built from 13 residues. The CDR3 protein is CASSKTGDQPQHF. Here the CDR3 DNA reads TGTGCCAGCAGCAAGACAGGGGATCAGCCCCAGCATTTT.